This entry is about one TCR beta chain. Germline lookup yields CDR1 SEHNR and CDR2 FQNEAQ (reference sequence). The ends were cut back, 5 bases at V and 6 bases at J, with 8 bases in the middle. The CDR3 consists of 11 residues. This sample stems from a study of T-cell memory formation after mild COVID-19. TCRdb reanalysed the 5' RACE reads using MiXCR and keeps one entry per CDR3 protein. Of about 500,000 distinct CDR3 sequences listed, around 21% are singletons. Input material: PBMCs or a T cell subset sorted from them (not recorded which). This TCR came from an adult woman who had mild COVID-19 (a few samples of this study predate the infection). Cell type and time point are not known. The J gene is TRBJ2-7, the V gene TRBV7-9; D not certain. The CDR3 DNA sequence: TGTGCCAGCAGCAATCTTGTCGAGCAGTACTTC. Encoded protein: CASSNLVEQYF.